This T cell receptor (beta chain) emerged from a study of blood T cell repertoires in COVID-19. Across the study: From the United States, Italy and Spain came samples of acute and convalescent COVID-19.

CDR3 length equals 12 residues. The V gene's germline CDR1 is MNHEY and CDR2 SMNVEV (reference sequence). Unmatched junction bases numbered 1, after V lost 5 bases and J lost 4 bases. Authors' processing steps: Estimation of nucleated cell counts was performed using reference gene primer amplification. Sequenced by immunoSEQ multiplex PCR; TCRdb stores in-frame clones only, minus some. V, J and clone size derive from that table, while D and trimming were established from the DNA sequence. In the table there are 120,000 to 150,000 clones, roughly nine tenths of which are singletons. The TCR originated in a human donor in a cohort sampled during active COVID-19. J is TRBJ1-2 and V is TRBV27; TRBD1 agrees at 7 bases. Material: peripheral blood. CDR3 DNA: TGTGCCAGCAGTCAGGGGGGCTATGGCTACACCTTC. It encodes CASSQGGYGYTF.